Presented here are 26 T cell receptor beta chains from one specimen sequenced in a study of blood T cell repertoires in COVID-19. Produced via immunoSEQ multiplex PCR; TCRdb's table is partial and in-frame only. The repertoire holds over 120,000 clones, with roughly 73% as singletons. Sequencing was carried out using peripheral blood. The receptors derive from a woman in her 50s with active or convalescent COVID-19.

This chain links TRBV5-1 with TRBJ2-3; 11 bases fit TRBD2. V dropped 2 bases and J dropped 2; count of bases not matched to a gene: 7. CDR1 is SGHRS and CDR2 is YFSETQ in the germline V gene. The CDR3 runs to 17 residues. As DNA, the CDR3 is TGCGCCAGCAGCTTAGGTCTAGCGGGGGGAAACACAGATACGCAGTATTTT. This codes for CASSLGLAGGNTDTQYF.

This rearrangement joins TRBV5-8 to TRBJ1-2, with TRBD1 matching 11 bases. From germline, CDR1 is SGHTS and CDR2 YDEGEE. This CDR3 has 14 residues. V shed 4 bases and J 8 bases; nucleotides not matched to a gene: 7. In DNA form, the CDR3 reads TGTGCCAGCAGCCCGGACAGGGGGCTCGGAGGCTACACCTTC. Its translation: CASSPDRGLGGYTF.

The gene calls are TRBV28 and TRBJ1-4; the match to TRBD1 covers 8 bases. This CDR3 comprises 15 residues. Germline values: CDR1 MDHEN, CDR2 SYDVKM. The V and J ends lost 2 bases and 5 bases, in that order; junction bases with no gene match: 4. The CDR3 loop reads CASSLIRGRNEKLFF. The CDR3 bases are TGTGCCAGCAGTTTAATCAGGGGGCGAAATGAAAAACTGTTTTTT.

V and J are TRBV4-3 and TRBJ1-6; TRBD1 aligns across 9 bases. Looked up from germline, CDR1 is LGHNA and CDR2 is YSLEER. This CDR3 is built from 16 residues. Unmatched junction bases numbered 10, after V lost 3 bases and J lost 10 bases. Here the CDR3 DNA reads TGCGCCAGCAGCCAGAACGCGGGACAGGGAAGATCACCCCTCCACTTT. Translated: CASSQNAGQGRSPLHF.

The CDR3 protein is CASSSHGQGTNEKLFF. In nucleotides, the CDR3 is TGTGCCAGCAGCTCGCACGGACAGGGAACTAATGAAAAACTGTTTTTT. The V call is TRBV7-9, the J call TRBJ1-4; 8 bases line up with TRBD1. Germline V gene data show CDR1 as SEHNR and CDR2 as FQNEAQ (reference sequence). This CDR3 is 16 amino acids long. V shed 4 bases and J 1 base; nucleotides not matched to a gene: 5.

The V call is TRBV7-3, the J call TRBJ2-2, with 7 bases fitting TRBD1. The CDR3 extends over 16 amino acids. The J segment lost 3 bases and the V segment lost 5 bases, leaving 9 bases of the junction unmatched. The germline V gene has CDR1 SGHTA and CDR2 FQGTGA. CDR3: CASSLPGQAYTGELFF. The CDR3 DNA reads TGTGCCAGCAGCCTACCCGGACAGGCGTACACCGGGGAGCTGTTTTTT.

This clone was seen ten or more times. The genes are TRBV7-6 and TRBJ2-3; 12 bases align to TRBD2. Trimming cost V 0 bases and J 8 bases; bases outside gene matches: 9. This CDR3 is built from 17 residues. Germline CDR1 is SGHVS and CDR2 is FNYEAQ. In nucleotides, the CDR3 is TGTGCCAGCAGCTTAGCTAGACTAGCGGGAGAGCGAGGTACGCAGTATTTT. This encodes CASSLARLAGERGTQYF. The full variable domain, its missing parts supplied by reference TRBV7-6 and TRBJ2-3, is GAGVSQSPRYKVTKRGQDVALRCDPISGHVSLYWYRQALGQGPEFLTYFNYEAQQDKSGLPNDRFSAERPEGSISTLTIQRTEQRDSAMYRCASSLARLAGERGTQYFGPGTRLTVL.

This clone was recorded a few times. CDR3: CASSPGTGWTDTQYF. The CDR3 DNA sequence: TGTGCCAGCAGCCCTGGGACAGGGTGGACAGATACGCAGTATTTT. The gene calls are TRBV3-1 (or the pseudogene TRBV3-2) and TRBJ2-3, with TRBD1 matching 9 bases. The germline V gene has CDR1 LGHDT and CDR2 YNNKEL (reference sequence). This CDR3 contains 15 residues. Trimming removed 4 bases from V and 3 bases from J; junction bases left unmatched: 5.

V is TRBV19 and J is TRBJ2-7; 7 bases are shared with TRBD1. The CDR3 extends over 15 amino acids. J was trimmed by 2 bases and V by 5 bases; bases with no gene match: 9. Germline CDR1 is LNHDA and CDR2 is SQIVND (reference sequence). The CDR3 nucleotides are TGTGCCAGTAGTGGCTACAGGGGTCTAACCTACGAGCAGTACTTC. Translating it yields CASSGYRGLTYEQYF. The full variable domain, completed using reference TRBV19 and TRBJ2-7, is DGGITQSPKYLFRKEGQNVTLSCEQNLNHDAMYWYRQDPGQGLRLIYYSQIVNDFQKGDIAEGYSVSREKKESFPLTVTSAQKNPTAFYLCASSGYRGLTYEQYFGPGTRLTVT.

The chain combines TRBV12-3 or TRBV12-4 with TRBJ1-1; D remains ambiguous. CDR3 length: 13 residues. V lost 2 bases and J 1 base, leaving 5 bases between the germline ends. This CDR3 is CASSLRENTEAFF. Here the CDR3 DNA reads TGTGCCAGCAGTTTACGGGAGAACACTGAAGCTTTCTTT.

This clone was seen more than once but under ten times. The rearrangement uses TRBV27 and TRBJ1-2, with 7 bases identical to TRBD1. The V and J ends lost 4 bases and 8 bases, in that order; junction bases with no gene match: 4. The CDR3 contains 12 residues. The V gene's germline CDR1 is MNHEY and CDR2 SMNVEV (reference sequence). The CDR3 bases are TGTGCCAGCAGTTCCCGGACAGGAGGCTACACCTTC. Protein: CASSSRTGGYTF.

The chain couples TRBV14 to TRBJ1-2, with 9 bases lining up with TRBD1. Germline loops: CDR1 SGHDN, CDR2 FVKESK. The length of the CDR3 is 13 residues. Trimming removed 4 bases from V and 8 bases from J; junction bases left unmatched: 5. CDR3 amino acids: CASSPGTGFGYTF. Written as DNA, the CDR3 is TGTGCCAGCAGCCCAGGGACAGGGTTCGGCTACACCTTC. Full variable domain (missing parts from reference TRBV14 and TRBJ1-2): EAGVTQFPSHSVIEKGQTVTLRCDPISGHDNLYWYRRVMGKEIKFLLHFVKESKQDESGMPNNRFLAERTGGTYSTLKVQPAELEDSGVYFCASSPGTGFGYTFGSGTRLTVV.

V gene TRBV4-3 combines with J gene TRBJ2-2, with a tentative D call TRBD1 (6 bases). Deletions cut 0 bases from V and 3 bases from J, with 14 bases between. This CDR3 spans 17 amino acids. Germline CDR1 and CDR2: LGHNA and YSLEER. In DNA, the CDR3 is TGCGCCAGCAGCCAAGAATGGCAGGGGATTTACACCGGGGAGCTGTTTTTT. Translation: CASSQEWQGIYTGELFF.

This chain uses TRBV5-4 with TRBJ1-6; D not certain. Germline-derived CDR1 and CDR2 are SGHNT and YYREEE (reference sequence). The CDR3 extends over 15 amino acids. V lost 4 bases, J lost 7 bases, and 15 bases lay in between. The CDR3 reads CASSAQVANNSPLHF. The DNA for the CDR3 is TGTGCCAGCAGCGCTCAGGTGGCGAACAATTCACCCCTCCACTTT.

The rearrangement uses TRBV30 and TRBJ2-3; 12 nucleotides align to TRBD2. This CDR3 contains 19 residues. Per germline, CDR1 GTSNPN and CDR2 SVGIG (reference sequence). J lost 4 bases, V lost 1 base, and 15 bases had no gene match. The CDR3 here is CAWSGPRLAGDFTPDTQYF. CDR3 sequence (DNA): TGTGCCTGGAGTGGTCCCCGACTAGCGGGAGATTTTACCCCAGATACGCAGTATTTT. Based on the CDR3 plus reference TRBV30 and TRBJ2-3, the full variable domain is SQTIHQWPATLVQPVGSPLSLECTVEGTSNPNLYWYRQAAGRGLQLLFYSVGIGQISSEVPQNLSASRPQDRQFILSSKKLLLSDSGFYLCAWSGPRLAGDFTPDTQYFGPGTRLTVL.

This chain links TRBV2 with TRBJ1-2; TRBD1 aligns across 7 bases. Germline V CDR1 and CDR2: SNHLY, FYNNEI. This CDR3 region has 14 residues. V was pared by 3 bases and J by 3 bases, with 4 bases of the junction left unmatched. The CDR3 here is CASSEGDRDYGYTF. The CDR3 DNA reads TGTGCCAGCAGTGAGGGAGACAGGGACTATGGCTACACCTTC.

This clone was detected only once. The V call is TRBV6-2 or TRBV6-3, the J call TRBJ1-1; no clear D gene. Germline V gene sequence: CDR1 MNHEY, CDR2 SVGEGT. The CDR3 is 11 residues long. With 2 bases removed from V and 6 bases from J, the gap between germline ends came to 4 bases. The CDR3 DNA follows: TGTGCCAGCAGTTACGGCCCTGAAGCTTTCTTT. Protein: CASSYGPEAFF.

The chain has TRBV19 and TRBJ2-1; D might be TRBD2 (5 bases). The CDR3 is 14 amino acids. Trimming cost V 5 bases and J 5 bases, with 13 bases left between them. Germline V gene lookup returns CDR1 LNHDA and CDR2 SQIVND (reference sequence). The CDR3 is CASSLRGLNNEQFF. The CDR3 DNA follows: TGTGCCAGTAGTCTGCGAGGACTTAACAATGAGCAGTTCTTC. Combining the CDR3 with reference TRBV19 and TRBJ2-1 gives the whole variable domain DGGITQSPKYLFRKEGQNVTLSCEQNLNHDAMYWYRQDPGQGLRLIYYSQIVNDFQKGDIAEGYSVSREKKESFPLTVTSAQKNPTAFYLCASSLRGLNNEQFFGPGTRLTVL.

V gene TRBV7-2 combines with J gene TRBJ1-1; the match to TRBD1 covers 7 bases. This CDR3 has 13 amino acids. J lost 1 base, V lost 5 bases, and 1 base had no gene match. Germline lookup yields CDR1 SGHTA and CDR2 FQGNSA. The CDR3 nucleotides are TGTGCCAGCAGCGACAGGGCGAACACTGAAGCTTTCTTT. Protein sequence: CASSDRANTEAFF.

This clone was picked up one time. The rearrangement joins TRBV7-6 to TRBJ2-6; tentatively, D is TRBD1 (5 bases). V lost 2 bases, J lost 1 base, and 9 bases lay in between. From germline, CDR1 is SGHVS and CDR2 FNYEAQ. This CDR3 spans 16 amino acids. CDR3 loop: CASSLSRASGANVLTF. In nucleotides, the CDR3 is TGTGCCAGCAGCTTAAGCAGGGCATCTGGGGCCAACGTCCTGACTTTC.

The gene calls are TRBV30 and TRBJ1-5; D may be TRBD1 (5 bases). CDR3 length: 14 residues. Germline loops: CDR1 GTSNPN, CDR2 SVGIG (reference sequence). With 5 bases removed from V and 3 bases from J, the gap between germline ends came to 14 bases. CDR3 loop: CAWGTSGDNQPQHF. The CDR3 DNA reads as TGTGCCTGGGGGACTAGCGGTGACAATCAGCCCCAGCATTTT.

The V call is TRBV16, the J call TRBJ2-1, with D possibly TRBD2 on 6 matching bases. Germline V CDR1 and CDR2: KGHSY, FQNENV. V dropped 4 bases and J dropped 0 bases, with 13 bases sitting between them. This CDR3 spans 16 amino acids. The chain's CDR3 is CASSLRRGISYNEQFF. The CDR3 coding sequence is TGTGCCAGCAGCCTTAGACGGGGGATCTCCTACAATGAGCAGTTCTTC.

The V and J genes are TRBV18 and TRBJ1-2; 7 bases are shared with TRBD1. The CDR3 length is 17 residues. Germline trimming cut 3 bases from V and 0 bases from J; bases unmatched to any gene: 10. Germline V gene sequence: CDR1 KGHSH, CDR2 LQKENI. In DNA form, the CDR3 reads TGTGCCAGCTCACCGGCCGGCGGGACAGACTCTAACTATGGCTACACCTTC. Amino acids: CASSPAGGTDSNYGYTF.

The chain combines TRBV5-6 with TRBJ1-1; a weak D match, TRBD1 (6 bases). Deletions cut 4 bases from V and 1 base from J, with 17 bases between. There are 16 residues in the CDR3. Germline V gives CDR1 SGHDT, CDR2 YYEEEE. The CDR3 bases are TGTGCCAGCAGCCGGGGCGGGGGCCCTACGAACACTGAAGCTTTCTTT. This translates into CASSRGGGPTNTEAFF.

V gene TRBV30 combines with J gene TRBJ2-2; no definite D call. CDR1 and CDR2 (germline): GTSNPN, SVGIG (reference sequence). The CDR3 totals 15 residues. The V and J ends lost 0 bases and 7 bases respectively, with 15 bases between them. The CDR3 reads CAWSVLPVTGGELFF. The DNA of the CDR3 is TGTGCCTGGAGTGTACTCCCCGTGACGGGCGGGGAGCTGTTTTTT.

The chain links TRBV28 to TRBJ1-3; perhaps TRBD1 as D (5 bases). The germline V gene encodes CDR1 MDHEN and CDR2 SYDVKM. V dropped 3 bases and J dropped 15 bases, with 18 bases sitting between them. The CDR3 length is 13 residues. CDR3 residues: CASSFRGGVEAYF. CDR3 sequence (DNA): TGTGCCAGCAGTTTCCGGGGAGGGGTGGAGGCATATTTT.